This T cell receptor beta chain was documented in a study of T cell responses to AZD1222 COVID-19 vaccine. Details on this clone: What it binds is not known.

Assay: immunoSEQ multiplex PCR; the TCRdb copy retains only in-frame clones and omits some. Seen here are about 140,000 clones, 88% observed once, and the top ten hold 2.5% to 3.5%. The CDR3 spans 16 residues. With 7 bases clipped from V and 4 bases from J, the junction kept 14 bases outside the gene matches. Germline V gene data show CDR1 as GTSNPN and CDR2 as SVGIG (reference sequence). Findings of the study overall: Close to half of spike-specific TCRs reportedly recognize unmutated variant regions. Increases in Spike-specific TCR breadth and depth were seen after two AZD1222 doses. Sampling captured repertoires only after the peak T cell response.

The sequencing used peripheral blood, collected 28 days after the second AZD1222 dose. The V call is TRBV30, the J call TRBJ2-1, with 9 bases lining up with TRBD2. The TCR was taken from an adult who received the AZD1222 COVID-19 vaccine. This CDR3 is CASAGGYPLGYNEQFF. The CDR3 nucleotides read TGTGCCTCAGCGGGGGGCTACCCCCTGGGGTACAATGAGCAGTTCTTC.